This T cell receptor beta chain is from a study of blood T cell repertoires in COVID-19. V lost 7 bases, J lost 1 base, and 13 bases lay in between. Germline assignment: CDR1 WSHSY and CDR2 SAAADI. The CDR3 consists of 14 residues. Original data processing: Amplifying reference gene primers gave estimates of nucleated cell counts. Profiling relied on immunoSEQ multiplex PCR, and the TCRdb table lists in-frame clones only, not all of them. That table supplies the V and J calls and clone size; D and trimming were determined from the DNA. This sample has about 280,000 clones, with approximately 81% found just once. Cohort assignment relied on participant-reported clinical history.

The chain has TRBV10-2 and TRBJ2-5; TRBD1 is a possible D gene (5 bases). The clonotype was recovered from a woman aged 45-59 years who had recovered from COVID-19. The sample comprised PBMCs or T cells enriched from blood (not recorded which). The CDR3 DNA sequence: TGCGCCAGCATGGACGGACACCCCCAAGAGACCCAGTACTTC. Protein product: CASMDGHPQETQYF.